This entry lists 17 T cell receptor beta chains sequenced from one sample in a study of regulatory T cells in long-lasting Graves disease. In building TCR beta libraries, iRepertoire HTBI primers were used together with Arm-PCR of CDR3 regions. TCRdb re-analysed the multiplex PCR reads in MiXCR, keeping a single row per CDR3 protein. The sample holds 300,000 to 400,000 distinct CDR3 sequences; roughly 17% are singletons and the top ten take 25% to 30%. As for time point: newly diagnosed GD, antithyroid drugs for less than 3 months. The authors made the TCR library using RNA they extracted from PBMCs. These data also featured in a second study, about T cells in Graves' hyperthyroidism and ophthalmopathy.

Sequencing was performed on peripheral blood mononuclear cells (PBMCs), taken at new diagnosis, from a patient treated with antithyroid drugs. The receptors stem from a middle-aged man with Graves disease.

This clonotype was seen many times. The rearrangement joins TRBV15 to TRBJ2-2, with D possibly being TRBD1 or TRBD2 (5 bases each). Germline assignment: CDR1 LNHNV and CDR2 YYDKDF (reference sequence). V was clipped by 3 bases and J by 1 base, with 21 bases between them. The CDR3 has 19 residues. The CDR3 nucleotides are TGTGCCACCAGCAGTGGGGGACCTAGGGTCTCCGGGAACACCGGGGAGCTGTTTTTT. Its protein is CATSSGGPRVSGNTGELFF.

CDR3 in DNA: TGTGCCAGCAGCCCCAACCGGGACAGTCATTATGTCGGCTCCTACAATGAGCAGTTCTTC. Translating gives CASSPNRDSHYVGSYNEQFF. This chain uses TRBV7-6 with TRBJ2-1, with TRBD1 identical over 7 bases. V shed 5 bases, J shed 0 bases, and the junction held 19 bases outside the gene matches. This CDR3 is 20 amino acids long. The V gene's germline CDR1 is SGHVS and CDR2 FNYEAQ.

This clonotype was found many times. This chain connects TRBV7-2 to TRBJ1-6, with unresolved D. The CDR3 runs to 16 residues. V lost 5 bases and J 9 bases, leaving 20 bases between the germline ends. Germline loops: CDR1 SGHTA, CDR2 FQGNSA. This CDR3 reads CASSSYEASGSSPLHF. CDR3 in DNA: TGTGCCAGCAGCAGCTACGAGGCCTCCGGCAGTTCACCCCTCCACTTT.

This clonotype was seen at least ten times. The chain recombines TRBV2 with TRBJ1-2; tentatively, D is TRBD1 (5 bases). The CDR3 contains 14 residues. Trimming removed 8 bases from V and 4 bases from J, with 17 bases in between. The germline V gene has CDR1 SNHLY and CDR2 FYNNEI. The CDR3 DNA follows: TGTGCCAGCGCAGGGAGGGAGGGAGGCTATGGCTACACCTTC. It encodes CASAGREGGYGYTF.

This sequence joins TRBV7-9 and TRBJ1-6; D remains unclear. Germline V gene data show CDR1 as SEHNR and CDR2 as FQNEAQ (reference sequence). V lost 5 bases and J lost 5, with 16 bases in between. This CDR3 spans 16 amino acids. The DNA of the CDR3 is TGTGCCAGCAGCGCGATAAGGGCCAAAGATAATTCACCCCTCCACTTT. Translated, it gives CASSAIRAKDNSPLHF.

The rearrangement joins TRBV11-2 to TRBJ2-7; D unresolved. The CDR3 runs to 14 residues. Germline CDR1 is SGHAT and CDR2 is FQNNGV. Trimming cost V 4 bases and J 2 bases, with 12 bases left between them. The CDR3 is CASSSSVNPYEQYF. CDR3 sequence (DNA): TGTGCCAGCAGCTCGAGTGTTAACCCCTACGAGCAGTACTTC.

This clonotype was recorded many times. The V call is TRBV28, the J call TRBJ2-5; TRBD2 is a possible D gene (6 bases). The CDR3 is 15 residues long. Germline lookup yields CDR1 MDHEN and CDR2 SYDVKM. The ends were cut back, 7 bases at V and 2 bases at J, with 17 bases in the middle. CDR3 loop: CASTDGLFTQETQYF. Here the CDR3 DNA reads TGTGCCAGCACCGACGGACTATTTACTCAAGAGACCCAGTACTTC.

This clonotype was seen ten or more times. The rearrangement links TRBV11-2 to TRBJ2-5, with 11 bases fitting TRBD2. Per germline, CDR1 SGHAT and CDR2 FQNNGV. The CDR3 has 16 amino acids. The ends lost 5 bases at V and 5 bases at J; junction bases unmatched: 10. CDR3 DNA: TGTGCCAGCAGCCTATTGGGGGTAGCGGGGGGGGAGACCCAGTACTTC. This codes for CASSLLGVAGGETQYF.

This clonotype was recorded many times. V gene TRBV28 combines with J gene TRBJ2-1; no firm D call. The germline V gene has CDR1 MDHEN and CDR2 SYDVKM. The V end lost 7 bases, the J end lost 6 bases, and 13 bases lay between the germline ends. CDR3 length: 13 residues. The CDR3 region is CASTVAESNEQFF. The CDR3 DNA follows: TGTGCCAGCACCGTGGCCGAGAGCAATGAGCAGTTCTTC. Using reference TRBV28 and TRBJ2-1 for the parts outside the CDR3, the full variable domain is DVKVTQSSRYLVKRTGEKVFLECVQDMDHENMFWYRQDPGLGLRLIYFSYDVKMKEKGDIPEGYSVSREKKERFSLILESASTNQTSMYLCASTVAESNEQFFGPGTRLTVL.

This clonotype appeared many times. This chain joins TRBV5-1 and TRBJ2-7; D remains ambiguous. Germline assignment: CDR1 SGHRS and CDR2 YFSETQ. The V gene lost 0 bases and the J gene lost 2 bases, with 21 bases spanning the gap. The CDR3 has 18 amino acids. The CDR3 loop reads CASSLESQVADFPYEQYF. The DNA for the CDR3 is TGCGCCAGCAGCTTGGAATCGCAAGTGGCCGACTTCCCCTACGAGCAGTACTTC.

This clonotype was counted a few times. A much larger clonotype is one base distant, so this may be a read error. The chain is built from TRBV7-9 and TRBJ2-3; D is uncertain. The CDR3 has 14 residues. From germline, CDR1 is SEHNR and CDR2 FQNEAQ (reference sequence). Here the CDR3 reads CVSSLVLRTDTQYF. CDR3 DNA: TGTGTCAGCAGCTTGGTCTTACGCACAGATACGCAGTATTTT.

This clonotype was observed a handful of times. The rearrangement joins TRBV20-1 to TRBJ2-3; either TRBD1 or TRBD2 may fit D (5 bases each). CDR3 length: 15 residues. V lost 0 bases to trimming and J lost 3 bases, with 13 bases between them. Germline lookup yields CDR1 DFQATT and CDR2 SNEGSKA (reference sequence). The CDR3 DNA follows: TGCAGTGCTAGAGATGATGGGGACGGGACAGATACGCAGTATTTT. It codes for CSARDDGDGTDTQYF.

This clonotype appeared many times. This chain connects TRBV7-2 to TRBJ1-3, with no clear D. The V end was cut by 0 bases, the J end by 7 bases, with 7 bases between. Germline CDR1 reads SGHTA; CDR2 reads FQGNSA. This CDR3 comprises 13 residues. The chain's CDR3 is CASSLAYWNTIYF. CDR3 nucleotides: TGTGCCAGCAGCTTAGCGTACTGGAACACCATATATTTT.

This clonotype has only a few counts. The chain employs TRBV7-6 and TRBJ2-5; 10 bases are shared with TRBD2. The CDR3 is made up of 15 amino acids. V trimming: 5 bases; J trimming: 9 bases; junction bases outside the gene matches: 12. The germline CDR1 and CDR2 sequences are SGHVS and FNYEAQ. CDR3 region: CASSRGLAALGAQYF. The CDR3 coding sequence is TGTGCCAGCAGCCGAGGACTAGCGGCACTAGGGGCCCAGTACTTC.

This clonotype was recorded many times. This chain links TRBV28 with TRBJ2-5; tentatively, D is TRBD2 (6 bases). The V gene lost 5 bases and the J gene lost 11 bases, with 15 bases spanning the gap. There are 12 residues in the CDR3. Germline V lookup: CDR1 MDHEN, CDR2 SYDVKM. The CDR3: CASSPLRGRQYF. CDR3 DNA: TGTGCCAGCAGTCCCCTGCGGGGACGACAGTACTTC.

The chain is built from TRBV14 and TRBJ1-1; no reliable D call. This CDR3 has 13 amino acids. Trimming cost V 5 bases and J 0 bases, with 7 bases left between them. Germline V gene sequence: CDR1 SGHDN, CDR2 FVKESK. The CDR3 region is CASSKSVNTEAFF. CDR3 sequence (DNA): TGTGCCAGCAGCAAATCAGTGAACACTGAAGCTTTCTTT.

This clonotype was seen more than once but under ten times. This chain links TRBV29-1 with TRBJ2-3; unclear D gene. The CDR3 covers 14 residues. Trimming removed 3 bases from V and 1 base from J, with 11 bases in between. The germline V gene has CDR1 SQVTM and CDR2 ANQGSEA. The chain's CDR3 is CSVDRSIRTDTQYF. CDR3 nucleotides: TGCAGCGTTGATAGGTCGATCCGCACAGATACGCAGTATTTT.